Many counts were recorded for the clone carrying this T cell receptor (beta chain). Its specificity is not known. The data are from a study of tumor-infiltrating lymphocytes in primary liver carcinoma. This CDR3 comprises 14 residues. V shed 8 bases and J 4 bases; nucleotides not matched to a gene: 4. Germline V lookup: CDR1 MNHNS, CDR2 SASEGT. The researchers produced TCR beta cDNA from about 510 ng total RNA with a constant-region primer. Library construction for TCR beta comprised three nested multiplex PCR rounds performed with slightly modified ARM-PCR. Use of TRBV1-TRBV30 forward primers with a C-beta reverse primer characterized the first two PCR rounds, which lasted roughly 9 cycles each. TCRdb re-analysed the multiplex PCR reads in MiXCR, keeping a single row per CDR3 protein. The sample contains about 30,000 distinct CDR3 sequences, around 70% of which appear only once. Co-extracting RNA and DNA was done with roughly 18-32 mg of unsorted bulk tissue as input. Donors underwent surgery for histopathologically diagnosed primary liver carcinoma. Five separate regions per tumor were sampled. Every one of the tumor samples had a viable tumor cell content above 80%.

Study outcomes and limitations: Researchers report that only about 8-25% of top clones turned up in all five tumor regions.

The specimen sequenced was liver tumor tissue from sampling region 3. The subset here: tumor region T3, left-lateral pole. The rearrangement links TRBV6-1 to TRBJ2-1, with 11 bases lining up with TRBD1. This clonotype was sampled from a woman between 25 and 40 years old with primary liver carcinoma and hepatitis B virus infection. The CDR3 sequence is CASGGQGEYNEQFF. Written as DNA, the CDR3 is TGTGCCAGCGGGGGACAGGGGGAGTACAATGAGCAGTTCTTC.